The subject of this entry is one T cell receptor (beta chain). The data were taken from a study of blood T cell repertoires in COVID-19. Across the whole study: COVID-19 samples collected from the United States, Italy and Spain covered acute and convalescent phases. In each case, the material was cDNA or gDNA derived from T cells, B-cell-depleted T cells, or PBMCs.

Trimming left V 1 base short and J 1 base short, with 4 bases between. The CDR3 extends over 13 amino acids. Original processing notes: Amplifying reference gene primers gave estimates of nucleated cell counts. Clones were sequenced by immunoSEQ multiplex PCR, and TCRdb holds only the in-frame ones, with some missing. The V and J calls and clone size were taken over from that table, and D and trimming were inferred from the DNA. Of tens of thousands of clones listed, 74% are singletons. This TCR came from a woman aged 80 or over with acute or convalescent COVID-19. Input material: peripheral blood. The chain carries TRBV12-3 or TRBV12-4 and TRBJ1-1; D gene uncertain. CDR3 sequence reads: CASSLGGNTEAFF. CDR3 nucleotides: TGTGCCAGCAGTTTAGGAGGGAACACTGAAGCTTTCTTT.